This T cell receptor (beta chain) is drawn from a study of regulatory T cells in long-lasting Graves disease. As for time point: newly diagnosed GD, antithyroid drugs for less than 3 months. Extracted RNA from PBMCs served as the source of the TCR library. The CDR3 totals 14 residues. V shed 3 bases and J shed 1 base, with 10 bases lying between them. The germline V gene encodes CDR1 DFQATT and CDR2 SNEGSKA (reference sequence). To make TCR beta libraries, researchers used iRepertoire HTBI primers and Arm-PCR of CDR3 regions. Authors' methods: Identified segments across samples numbered more than 55 TRBV and roughly 15 TRBJ. TCRdb redid the calling of the multiplex PCR reads with MiXCR, one entry per CDR3 protein. TCRdb, not the authors, supplied the V and J calls. The sample has 580,000 or so distinct CDR3 sequences, roughly a sixth seen once. The same sample was also studied in work on T cells in Graves' hyperthyroidism and ophthalmopathy. Turning to that study: Diagnostic assessment was based on clinical symptoms, serum thyroxine and TRAb, thyroid ultrasound and orbital computed tomography. Also found in blood were most expanded thyroid clonotypes above 0.001.

V is TRBV20-1 and J is TRBJ2-4, with D uncertain. The TCR originated in a man aged 18 to 29 with Graves disease. Material: peripheral blood mononuclear cells (PBMCs), obtained at new diagnosis, from a patient treated with antithyroid drugs. The CDR3 coding sequence is TGCAGTGCTAGTGACGCGCCCGCCAAAAACATTCAGTACTTC. This translates into CSASDAPAKNIQYF.